This T cell receptor beta chain was captured in a study of blood T cell repertoires in COVID-19. About this clone itself: The sample contains more than one DNA sequence encoding this CDR3.

CDR1 LGHNA and CDR2 YSLEER come from the germline V gene. This CDR3 is 15 amino acids long. V shed 4 bases, J shed 5 bases, and the junction held 7 bases outside the gene matches. The protocol was immunoSEQ multiplex PCR, while the TCRdb copy is restricted to in-frame clones and leaves out a portion. The sample lists roughly 500,000 clones; around 89% were seen once. For recovered donors of Cohort 3, there were two negative PCRs, clearance, or symptom resolution. The chain is built from TRBV4-3 and TRBJ1-2, with 10 bases aligning to TRBD1. The TCR sequence derives from a woman between 35 and 50 years old who had recovered from COVID-19. Sample: PBMCs or T cells enriched from blood (not recorded which). The CDR3 nucleotides read TGCGCCAGCAGCCCTCGGACAGGGGGGGTTTATGGCTACACCTTC. It encodes CASSPRTGGVYGYTF.